This section outlines one TCR beta chain sequence together with its context. The target antigen is unknown. This sample is part of a study of OX40 agonist ivuxolimab in advanced cancers. Study at large: Every 2 weeks, patients received ivuxolimab intravenously, dosed at 0.01 to 10 mg/kg.

The study's findings and limits: Not determined was the antigen specificity of the expanded peripheral T cells.

The assay was immunoSEQ multiplex PCR, and TCRdb's table has in-frame clones only and misses some. The table has fewer than 85,000 clones, 85% to 90% seen once; the top ten hold 0.4% to 0.55%. Looked up from germline, CDR1 is SGHNT and CDR2 is YYREEE (reference sequence). The CDR3 length is 15 residues. V lost 1 base to trimming and J lost 4 bases, with 12 bases between them. Sequenced material: CD4+ or CD8+ T cells sorted from blood, taken in a trial of the OX40 agonist ivuxolimab. The TCR comes from an adult with an advanced solid tumor such as melanoma, head and neck, liver or kidney cancer. This chain links TRBV5-4 with TRBJ2-1; D unresolved. The chain's CDR3 is CASSLSLELYNEQFF. The CDR3 DNA reads as TGTGCCAGCAGCTTGAGTCTAGAACTATACAATGAGCAGTTCTTC.